Presented here are 27 T cell receptor beta chains from one specimen sequenced in a study of OX40 agonist ivuxolimab in advanced cancers. Generated by immunoSEQ multiplex PCR, the TCRdb table keeps only in-frame clones and is missing some. The sample holds about 35,000 clones, around 80% seen once. The source material was CD4+ or CD8+ T cells sorted from blood, sampled in a trial of the OX40 agonist ivuxolimab. Receptors originate from an adult with an advanced solid tumor such as melanoma, head and neck, liver or kidney cancer.

This clone was detected only once. The chain couples TRBV9 to TRBJ2-2, with 9 positions matching TRBD2. CDR3 length: 18 amino acids. Trimming removed 0 bases from V and 0 bases from J; junction bases left unmatched: 6. CDR1 is SGDLS and CDR2 is YYNGEE in the germline V gene. This CDR3 is CASSVVDSGGANTGELFF. CDR3 sequence (DNA): TGTGCCAGCAGCGTAGTAGATAGCGGGGGCGCGAACACCGGGGAGCTGTTTTTT.

The chain recombines TRBV18 with TRBJ2-7; D is ambiguous. From germline, CDR1 is KGHSH and CDR2 LQKENI. V shed 6 bases and J shed 2 bases, with 17 bases lying between them. The CDR3 extends over 15 amino acids. The CDR3 loop reads CASSRATNPPYEQYV. The CDR3 nucleotides read TGTGCCAGCTCCCGGGCAACAAACCCCCCCTACGAGCAGTACGTC.

The V and J genes are TRBV18 and TRBJ2-6; D is uncertain. Germline assignment: CDR1 KGHSH and CDR2 LQKENI. With 0 bases removed from V and 2 bases from J, the gap between germline ends came to 5 bases. CDR3 length equals 15 residues. In DNA, the CDR3 is TGTGCCAGCTCACCACCGAGGCCTGGGGCCAACGTCCTGACTTTC. Translation: CASSPPRPGANVLTF.

This sequence joins TRBV19 and TRBJ1-2, with D uncertain. Germline values: CDR1 LNHDA, CDR2 SQIVND (reference sequence). The CDR3 consists of 14 residues. The V end lost 5 bases, the J end lost 3 bases, and 13 bases lay between the germline ends. The CDR3 loop reads CASSPPGVYYGYTF. The CDR3 bases are TGTGCCAGTAGTCCCCCAGGCGTGTACTATGGCTACACCTTC.

The genes are TRBV30 and TRBJ2-3; perhaps D is TRBD1 or TRBD2 (5 bases each). V was cut by 0 bases and J by 0 bases, with 13 bases left in between. This CDR3 has 16 amino acids. Germline CDR1 is GTSNPN and CDR2 is SVGIG (reference sequence). For the CDR3, the DNA is TGTGCCTGGAGTGTACCCGGGGCGACTAGCACAGATACGCAGTATTTT. It translates to CAWSVPGATSTDTQYF.

This clone was seen just once. The rearrangement links TRBV27 to TRBJ2-3; TRBD2 might be the D (7 bases). V lost 10 bases and J 4 bases, leaving 21 bases between the germline ends. The CDR3 runs to 15 residues. Germline loops: CDR1 MNHEY, CDR2 SMNVEV (reference sequence). The CDR3 sequence: CATHIRGGAPDTQYF. Written as DNA, the CDR3 is TGTGCCACCCACATCAGGGGAGGGGCTCCAGATACGCAGTATTTT.

This clone was seen just once. The junction shows a germline mismatch at one end, possibly a read error. This sequence joins TRBV13 and TRBJ1-2; D is unresolved. Germline-derived CDR1 and CDR2 are PRHDT and FYEKMQ (reference sequence). This CDR3 is built from 16 residues. The CDR3 sequence is CASSPTLNIGIHGYTF. The CDR3, as DNA: TGCGCCAGCAGCCCCACACTCAATATCGGGATTCATGGCTACACCTTC.

V and J are TRBV28 and TRBJ2-3; D is uncertain. CDR3 length equals 11 residues. Between the trimmed V and J ends, which lost 4 bases and 5 bases, there was a span of 4 bases. CDR1 and CDR2 (germline): MDHEN, SYDVKM. The CDR3 here is CASSSIDTQYF. CDR3 in DNA: TGTGCCAGCAGTTCAATAGATACGCAGTATTTT.

This clone was seen a single time. The chain has TRBV7-9 and TRBJ2-7; D may match TRBD1 or TRBD2 (6 bases each). This CDR3 is built from 14 residues. Germline V lookup: CDR1 SEHNR, CDR2 FQNEAQ (reference sequence). The V gene lost 3 bases and the J gene lost 3 bases, with 12 bases spanning the gap. The CDR3 loop reads CASSLGGGGYEQYV. The DNA for the CDR3 is TGTGCCAGCAGCTTGGGCGGAGGGGGCTACGAGCAGTACGTC.

The CDR3 protein is CASSQPRTSRRETQYF. Written as DNA, the CDR3 is TGTGCCAGCAGCCAACCTAGGACATCTAGGAGGGAGACCCAGTACTTC. The genes are TRBV7-8 and TRBJ2-5; possibly TRBD1 or TRBD2 for D (5 bases each). The CDR3 is 16 residues long. CDR1 and CDR2 from the germline V gene are SGHVS and FQNEAQ. V was pared by 5 bases and J by 5 bases, with 21 bases between.

The rearrangement links TRBV28 to TRBJ1-6, with D perhaps TRBD1 (6 bases). V was pared by 5 bases and J by 14 bases, with 28 bases between. The CDR3 spans 17 residues. Germline assignment: CDR1 MDHEN and CDR2 SYDVKM. The DNA of the CDR3 is TGTGCCAGCAGTCTCCCCGGGACACCCTATCTTACTTCGACCCTCCACTTT. It yields the protein CASSLPGTPYLTSTLHF.

The V and J genes are TRBV28 and TRBJ1-3; D not resolved. Germline loops: CDR1 MDHEN, CDR2 SYDVKM. The V gene lost 5 bases and the J gene lost 0 bases, with 14 bases spanning the gap. The CDR3 extends over 16 amino acids. The CDR3 nucleotides are TGTGCCAGCAGTCCCCCTCGTTCCGGCTCTGGAAACACCATATATTTT. Translating it yields CASSPPRSGSGNTIYF.

The rearrangement joins TRBV28 to TRBJ1-4; 10 nucleotides match TRBD1. After removal of 8 bases from V and 8 bases from J, the junction contained 5 bases not matched to a gene. The length of the CDR3 is 13 residues. Germline V gene data show CDR1 as MDHEN and CDR2 as SYDVKM. The CDR3 sequence is CASSGTGVEKLFF. Written as DNA, the CDR3 is TGTGCCAGCTCCGGGACAGGGGTGGAAAAACTGTTTTTT.

V usage is TRBV18 and J usage is TRBJ2-7, with 7 bases fitting TRBD1. V gave up 2 bases and J gave up 0 bases; unmatched junction bases: 4. Per the germline V gene, CDR1 is KGHSH and CDR2 is LQKENI. The CDR3 extends over 15 amino acids. This chain's CDR3 is CASSPGTVNSYEQYF. CDR3 nucleotides: TGTGCCAGCTCACCAGGGACAGTAAACTCCTACGAGCAGTACTTC.

This clone was seen only once. The CDR3 protein is CASRKTGGYEQYF. CDR3 bases: TGTGCCAGCAGAAAAACAGGGGGCTACGAGCAGTACTTC. J is TRBJ2-5 and V is TRBV28; 8 bases line up with TRBD1. The J call is uncertain, as TRBJ2-7 better fits the DNA end. The CDR3 is made up of 13 amino acids. Germline V CDR1 and CDR2: MDHEN, SYDVKM.

The chain links TRBV18 to TRBJ1-5; D not certain. CDR1 is KGHSH and CDR2 is LQKENI in the germline V gene. Between the trimmed V and J ends, which lost 2 bases and 2 bases, there was a span of 7 bases. CDR3 size: 14 residues. CDR3 coding DNA: TGTGCCAGCTCACCAGGGGTAGGCAATCAGCCCCAGCATTTT. It is translated as CASSPGVGNQPQHF.

The gene calls are TRBV25-1 and TRBJ2-5, with D hard to call. TRBJ2-7 explains the end of the DNA better; the J call may be wrong. The CDR3 contains 12 residues. Germline V gives CDR1 MGHDK, CDR2 SYGVNS. The CDR3 DNA is TGTGCCAGCAGTGAATCCCACTACGAGCAGTACTTC. It translates to CASSESHYEQYF.

The rearrangement uses TRBV5-1 and TRBJ2-3; TRBD1 might be the D (6 bases). CDR1 is SGHRS, CDR2 YFSETQ, per germline. The CDR3 runs 13 residues. V was shortened by 1 base and J by 5 bases, with 8 bases between the two germline ends. This CDR3 reads CASSLPGEDTQYF. CDR3 DNA sequence: TGCGCCAGCAGCTTGCCAGGGGAAGATACGCAGTATTTT.

This clone was counted between two and nine times. The chain links TRBV19 to TRBJ2-7; TRBD1 is a possible D gene (5 bases). With 2 bases removed from V and 5 bases from J, the gap between germline ends came to 10 bases. Germline V gene sequence: CDR1 LNHDA, CDR2 SQIVND (reference sequence). The CDR3 length is 13 residues. The CDR3 region is CASSIWQGHEQYF. The CDR3 DNA is TGTGCCAGTAGTATATGGCAGGGCCACGAGCAGTACTTC.

V usage is TRBV30 and J usage is TRBJ2-5, with D hard to call. The germline gives CDR1 GTSNPN, CDR2 SVGIG (reference sequence). CDR3 length equals 13 residues. Trimming left V 0 bases short and J 4 bases short, with 9 bases between. The CDR3 nucleotides are TGTGCCTGGAGTGTAGATAGTGGAGAGACCCAGTACTTC. Residues: CAWSVDSGETQYF.

DNA for the CDR3: TGCAGCGTTGTCGTGGAGACCCAGTACTTC. Its translation is CSVVVETQYF. This chain connects TRBV29-1 to TRBJ2-5; D gene unclear. The CDR3 extends over 10 amino acids. Germline-derived CDR1 and CDR2 are SQVTM and ANQGSEA. Trimming cost V 4 bases and J 5 bases, with 5 bases left between them.

The chain has TRBV28 and TRBJ1-3, with D unresolved. The V gene's germline CDR1 is MDHEN and CDR2 SYDVKM. This CDR3 comprises 11 residues. Trimming pared 2 bases from V and 6 bases from J, leaving 2 bases between. The CDR3 spells CASSLKNTIYF. The CDR3 nucleotides read TGTGCCAGCAGTTTAAAAAACACCATATATTTT.

The gene calls are TRBV19 and TRBJ1-2; unclear D gene. The CDR3 loop spans 15 amino acids. V was cut by 0 bases and J by 5 bases, with 13 bases left in between. Germline V gene data show CDR1 as LNHDA and CDR2 as SQIVND (reference sequence). The CDR3 reads CASSIDLGPGYGYTF. For the CDR3, the DNA is TGTGCCAGTAGTATAGATCTCGGTCCGGGATATGGCTACACCTTC.

V usage is TRBV6-5 and J usage is TRBJ1-2; D possibly corresponds to TRBD1 (5 bases). With 6 bases removed from V and 2 bases from J, the gap between germline ends came to 16 bases. Germline CDR1 MNHEY, CDR2 SVGAGI. The CDR3 has 15 amino acids. Written as DNA, the CDR3 is TGTGCCAGCAGCTCCCGATCGACAGCGAACTATGGCTACACCTTC. It codes for CASSSRSTANYGYTF.

The chain recombines TRBV9 with TRBJ2-7; D might be TRBD1 or TRBD2, each matching 6 bases. The ends were cut back, 4 bases at V and 2 bases at J, with 13 bases in the middle. Germline V CDR1 and CDR2: SGDLS, YYNGEE. CDR3 length: 14 amino acids. CDR3 nucleotides: TGTGCCAGCAGCTCGGGGGCCGGCACCTACGAGCAGTACTTC. Protein sequence: CASSSGAGTYEQYF.

CDR3 nucleotides: TGCAGCGTGGGGGGCCGGTTCACAGATACGCAGTATTTT. Translation gives CSVGGRFTDTQYF. The gene calls are TRBV29-1 and TRBJ2-3, with D perhaps assigned TRBD1 or TRBD2 (6 bases each). Per germline, CDR1 SQVTM and CDR2 ANQGSEA. V was cut by 6 bases and J by 2 bases, with 12 bases left in between. This CDR3 contains 13 residues.

The chain has TRBV6-5 and TRBJ1-2; 9 positions agree with TRBD1. The germline V gene encodes CDR1 MNHEY and CDR2 SVGAGI. The ends lost 0 bases at V and 7 bases at J; junction bases unmatched: 6. The CDR3 runs to 15 residues. The CDR3 sequence is CASSYSGQGRGGYTF. The CDR3 coding sequence is TGTGCCAGCAGTTACTCGGGACAGGGAAGGGGTGGCTACACCTTC.